What follows are 27 T cell receptor beta chains derived from one specimen sequenced in a study of T cells expressing NK-cell markers. TCRdb reprocessed the 5' RACE reads, keeping one entry per CDR3 protein, no DNA. Its table records about 460,000 distinct CDR3 sequences. Sequencing was performed on blood T cells: a sorted CD56 or NKG2C T cell subset, CD4+ or CD8+ T cells, or bulk PBMC T cells (not recorded which). Every receptor here comes from a woman in her fifties or sixties in good health.

The V gene is TRBV27, the J gene TRBJ2-7; TCRdb returns TRBD1, unconfirmable since there is no DNA. The CDR3 is 14 amino acids. Germline loops: CDR1 MNHEY, CDR2 SMNVEV (reference sequence). The CDR3 here is CASRDRSPFGEQYF.

The chain has TRBV3-1 and TRBJ2-1; the D call from TCRdb, TRBD2, cannot be confirmed without DNA. Germline V gene lookup returns CDR1 LGHDT and CDR2 YNNKEL (reference sequence). This CDR3 comprises 16 residues. The chain's CDR3 is CASSHGMASPTNEQFF.

The chain couples TRBV5-1 to TRBJ2-7; TCRdb lists TRBD1, though no DNA is available to test this call. Looked up from germline, CDR1 is SGHRS and CDR2 is YFSETQ. This CDR3 spans 14 amino acids. CDR3 sequence: CASSLDGQEDEQYF.

The chain uses TRBV4-1 and TRBJ1-6. The CDR3 covers 16 residues. Germline CDR1 MGHRA, CDR2 YSYEKL. The CDR3 region is CASSQDLTGNNSPLHF.

This chain joins TRBV15 and TRBJ2-3; the D gene TCRdb calls, TRBD2, cannot be checked with no DNA. Germline loops: CDR1 LNHNV, CDR2 YYDKDF (reference sequence). The CDR3 extends over 15 amino acids. The CDR3 region is CATSRGPRREDTQYF.

The V and J genes are TRBV4-1 and TRBJ2-3; absent DNA, TCRdb's TRBD1 call cannot be checked. Germline CDR1 MGHRA, CDR2 YSYEKL. This CDR3 has 19 amino acids. The chain's CDR3 is CASSQDGDRGGGRTDTQYF.

This chain connects TRBV5-5 to TRBJ2-1; as DNA is missing, the TRBD1 call by TCRdb cannot be tested. The germline gives CDR1 SGHKS, CDR2 YYEKEE (reference sequence). This CDR3 region has 15 residues. CDR3 loop: CASSLEGDVYNEQFF.

This chain joins TRBV12-3 or TRBV12-4 and TRBJ1-3; TCRdb's assignment of TRBD1 cannot be checked, as there is no DNA. The CDR3 contains 14 residues. This CDR3 is CASTRSTSGNTIYF.

The chain has TRBV20-1 and TRBJ1-4. Germline CDR1 reads DFQATT; CDR2 reads SNEGSKA (reference sequence). The length of the CDR3 is 15 residues. The CDR3 sequence: CSARVVNPSGEKLFF.

The chain joins TRBV29-1 to TRBJ2-3; TCRdb's assignment of TRBD2 cannot be checked, as there is no DNA. The V gene's germline CDR1 is SQVTM and CDR2 ANQGSEA. This CDR3 has 15 residues. CDR3 protein: CSVRSSGLLGPTQYF.

The gene calls are TRBV11-2 and TRBJ2-1; absent DNA, TCRdb's TRBD2 call cannot be checked. This CDR3 has 16 residues. The germline gives CDR1 SGHAT, CDR2 FQNNGV. The CDR3 here is CASSPISGPWLIEQFF.

This chain connects TRBV19 to TRBJ2-3. CDR3 size: 13 residues. From germline, CDR1 is LNHDA and CDR2 SQIVND (reference sequence). The CDR3 protein is CASSMDWTDTQYF.

The rearrangement links TRBV4-1 to TRBJ2-7; TCRdb's assignment of TRBD1 cannot be checked, as there is no DNA. This CDR3 has 15 residues. CDR1 MGHRA and CDR2 YSYEKL come from the germline V gene. CDR3 sequence reads: CASSQPGQGIYEQYF.

The V gene is TRBV14, the J gene TRBJ2-3; TCRdb calls TRBD1, which cannot be checked without DNA. CDR1 and CDR2 from the germline V gene are SGHDN and FVKESK. The CDR3 spans 15 residues. The CDR3 here is CASSLGQGFTDTQYF.

The chain employs TRBV7-8 and TRBJ2-1; with no DNA, the TCRdb D assignment of TRBD1 cannot be verified. This CDR3 contains 15 residues. Germline loops: CDR1 SGHVS, CDR2 FQNEAQ. Here the CDR3 reads CASRESGAVYNEQFF.

This chain connects TRBV10-3 to TRBJ2-5; lacking DNA, the TRBD2 call made by TCRdb goes unchecked. The germline V gene encodes CDR1 ENHRY and CDR2 SYGVKD. The CDR3 runs to 15 residues. CDR3 loop: CAIRGTSGAQETQYF.

This chain links TRBV12-3 or TRBV12-4 with TRBJ1-1; TCRdb names TRBD1, which stays unverified in the absence of DNA. CDR3 size: 18 residues. CDR3 loop: CASSFAGSGFGSDTEAFF.

The rearrangement links TRBV5-1 to TRBJ1-2; TCRdb proposes TRBD1, but this gene call is untestable without DNA. Germline V lookup: CDR1 SGHRS, CDR2 YFSETQ. The CDR3 sequence is 14 residues long. The CDR3 here is CASRLTGTEYGYTF.

V gene TRBV15 combines with J gene TRBJ1-2. The CDR3 runs to 14 residues. Germline assignment: CDR1 LNHNV and CDR2 YYDKDF (reference sequence). The CDR3 here is CATSSRAAVDGYTF.

This chain connects TRBV7-9 to TRBJ1-4. Germline values: CDR1 SEHNR, CDR2 FQNEAQ (reference sequence). The CDR3 totals 13 residues. This chain's CDR3 is CASGGRMNEKLFF.

V gene TRBV6-1 combines with J gene TRBJ2-2; TCRdb outputs TRBD1, but without DNA this stays unchecked. CDR3 size: 13 residues. CDR1 is MNHNS and CDR2 is SASEGT in the germline V gene. The CDR3 region is CASSADPGGELFF.

This chain joins TRBV5-5 and TRBJ2-3; without DNA, the TCRdb call of TRBD2 cannot be checked. The CDR3 sequence is 16 residues long. The germline CDR1 and CDR2 sequences are SGHKS and YYEKEE (reference sequence). CDR3 protein: CASSFFLTSGTDTQYF. Full variable domain (missing parts from reference TRBV5-5 and TRBJ2-3): DAGVTQSPTHLIKTRGQQVTLRCSPISGHKSVSWYQQVLGQGPQFIFQYYEKEERGRGNFPDRFSARQFPNYSSELNVNALLLGDSALYLCASSFFLTSGTDTQYFGPGTRLTVL.

The chain couples TRBV20-1 to TRBJ2-3; TCRdb names TRBD2, which stays unverified in the absence of DNA. This CDR3 is built from 12 residues. CDR1 is DFQATT and CDR2 is SNEGSKA in the germline V gene (reference sequence). The CDR3 region is CSPEGGADTQYF.

V usage is TRBV27 and J usage is TRBJ2-2; the D call from TCRdb, TRBD2, cannot be confirmed without DNA. Germline assignment: CDR1 MNHEY and CDR2 SMNVEV (reference sequence). This CDR3 contains 15 residues. This CDR3 is CASMSGLVHTGELFF.

V gene TRBV5-6 combines with J gene TRBJ1-2; TCRdb outputs TRBD1, but without DNA this stays unchecked. The CDR3 is made up of 13 amino acids. In germline, CDR1 is SGHDT, CDR2 YYEEEE. CDR3 protein: CASSSPGVHGYTF.

V and J are TRBV7-9 and TRBJ2-3. The germline V gene encodes CDR1 SEHNR and CDR2 FQNEAQ (reference sequence). CDR3 size: 14 residues. CDR3 amino acids: CASSLGWLTDTQYF.

The gene calls are TRBV12-3 or TRBV12-4 and TRBJ1-4; TCRdb proposes TRBD1, but this gene call is untestable without DNA. The CDR3 is 18 amino acids. This CDR3 reads CASSLLGLQGPFGEKLFF.